This T cell receptor beta chain derives from a study of regulatory T cells in long-lasting Graves disease. Broader study findings: Accuracy may have suffered from the small sample size.

There are a few counts of this clonotype. The antigen is undetermined. Researchers made TCR beta libraries by using iRepertoire HTBI primers and running Arm-PCR on CDR3 regions. TCRdb re-called the multiplex PCR reads with MiXCR, one entry per CDR3 protein. Here the sample spans around 500,000 distinct CDR3 sequences, about 16% being singletons. Time point described: newly diagnosed GD, antithyroid drugs for less than 3 months. Isolated PBMC RNA provided the starting material for the TCR library. The same sample was also used in a study of T cells in Graves' hyperthyroidism and ophthalmopathy. That source adds: The hyperthyroidism patients had all been newly diagnosed, and their disease duration was under 2 months. Their ages ranged from 18 to 65 years. It was uncontrolled infection, other autoimmune disease, pregnancy or lactation that excluded patients. Within blood appeared most thyroid clonotypes that had expanded above 0.001.

This receptor was identified in a woman aged 40 to 65 with Graves disease. The sequencing here drew on peripheral blood mononuclear cells (PBMCs), taken at new diagnosis, from a patient treated with antithyroid drugs.

Written as DNA, the CDR3 is TGTGCCAGCAGTTACGAGAAGACCCAGTACTTC. This sequence encodes CASSYEKTQYF. V and J are TRBV6-2 or TRBV6-3 and TRBJ2-5, with D hard to call. Trimming shortened V by 2 bases and J by 6 bases, and 4 bases separated the two germline ends. From germline, CDR1 is MNHEY and CDR2 SVGEGT. The CDR3 runs to 11 residues.